Shown below are 27 T cell receptor beta chains from a single sample sequenced in a study of cytomegalovirus exposure and HLA in healthy donors. PCR was performed using 60 Vbeta and 13 Jbeta primers. Produced via immunoSEQ multiplex PCR; TCRdb's table is partial and in-frame only. Of 130,000 or so clones listed, roughly 70% are singletons. The sequenced sample consisted of PBMCs. These receptors were collected from a man aged 35 to 55 in good health and CMV-seropositive.

This chain connects TRBV5-1 to TRBJ2-3, with TRBD2 matching over 9 bases. This CDR3 comprises 22 residues. Trimming removed 0 bases from V and 0 bases from J; junction bases left unmatched: 20. Germline loops: CDR1 SGHRS, CDR2 YFSETQ. Here the CDR3 reads CASSLVIRVAGVSFPSTDTQYF. The CDR3 nucleotides are TGCGCCAGCAGCTTGGTGATCAGGGTAGCGGGAGTGTCTTTCCCTAGCACAGATACGCAGTATTTT. Together with reference TRBV5-1 and TRBJ2-3, the CDR3 gives the full variable domain: KAGVTQTPRYLIKTRGQQVTLSCSPISGHRSVSWYQQTPGQGLQFLFEYFSETQRNKGNFPGRFSGRQFSNSRSEMNVSTLELGDSALYLCASSLVIRVAGVSFPSTDTQYFGPGTRLTVL.

In its sample, this clone was seen a few times. V and J are TRBV29-1 and TRBJ2-7, with TRBD2 identical over 10 bases. The CDR3 spans 14 residues. J lost 2 bases, V lost 6 bases, and 7 bases had no gene match. CDR1 and CDR2 (germline): SQVTM, ANQGSEA. The DNA for the CDR3 is TGCAGCGTCGTATTGACTAGCGGGCCCTACGAGCAGTACTTC. Protein product: CSVVLTSGPYEQYF.

The DNA for the CDR3 is TGCGCCAGCAGCTCCCAGGGAGGCACCGGGGAGCTGTTTTTT. It is translated as CASSSQGGTGELFF. The V call is TRBV5-1, the J call TRBJ2-2; D perhaps matches TRBD2 (6 bases). V was pared by 3 bases and J by 4 bases, with 10 bases between. There are 14 residues in the CDR3. CDR1 SGHRS and CDR2 YFSETQ come from the germline V gene. The full variable domain, its missing parts supplied by reference TRBV5-1 and TRBJ2-2, is KAGVTQTPRYLIKTRGQQVTLSCSPISGHRSVSWYQQTPGQGLQFLFEYFSETQRNKGNFPGRFSGRQFSNSRSEMNVSTLELGDSALYLCASSSQGGTGELFFGEGSRLTVL.

The rearrangement joins TRBV28 to TRBJ1-2, with a tentative D call TRBD1 (6 bases). The CDR3 totals 14 residues. Trimming cost V 6 bases and J 4 bases, with 15 bases left between them. In germline, CDR1 is MDHEN, CDR2 SYDVKM. CDR3 nucleotide sequence: TGTGCCAGCAGAGTACAGGGTAGTGTCTATGGCTACACCTTC. It specifies CASRVQGSVYGYTF.

V gene TRBV10-3 combines with J gene TRBJ2-2; perhaps TRBD1 as D (5 bases). This CDR3 is built from 14 residues. In germline, CDR1 is ENHRY, CDR2 SYGVKD. V shed 6 bases and J shed 0 bases, with 8 bases lying between them. In DNA form, the CDR3 reads TGTGCCATCAGCAGGGAATCGAACACCGGGGAGCTGTTTTTT. Amino acid sequence: CAISRESNTGELFF.

This clone showed up just a few times. The gene calls are TRBV6-1 and TRBJ1-2; TRBD1 matches 7 bases. The CDR3 sequence is 16 residues long. The V gene end was trimmed by 2 bases and the J gene end by 4 bases; junction bases not matched to a gene: 10. Germline values: CDR1 MNHNS, CDR2 SASEGT. CDR3 nucleotides: TGTGCCAGCAGTGAATTCTTACAGGGGCGATCCTATGGCTACACCTTC. Translated: CASSEFLQGRSYGYTF.

This clone has just one count. This sequence joins TRBV7-9 and TRBJ1-2; TRBD1 agrees at 7 bases. In germline, CDR1 is SEHNR, CDR2 FQNEAQ (reference sequence). V gave up 1 base and J gave up 7 bases; unmatched junction bases: 6. CDR3 length: 14 residues. Here the CDR3 DNA reads TGTGCCAGCAGCTTAGATACGACAGGGAGTGGCTACACCTTC. Amino acids: CASSLDTTGSGYTF.

The chain has TRBV10-3 and TRBJ1-5; D is ambiguous. Trimming cost V 4 bases and J 6 bases, with 10 bases left between them. Germline V gene lookup returns CDR1 ENHRY and CDR2 SYGVKD. The CDR3 contains 13 residues. The CDR3 DNA is TGTGCCATCAGTGGAAGGGAGGGTCAGCCCCAGCATTTT. Its protein is CAISGREGQPQHF.

The chain combines TRBV11-1 with TRBJ2-1; 10 nucleotides align to TRBD1. Looked up from germline, CDR1 is SGHAT and CDR2 is FQDESV (reference sequence). The CDR3 is made up of 13 amino acids. Trimming at V came to 3 bases and at J to 9 bases, leaving 2 bases not matched to a gene. In DNA form, the CDR3 reads TGTGCCAGCAGCTTTGACAGGGGGCGTGAGCAGTTCTTC. Residues: CASSFDRGREQFF.

This clone has more than one count but fewer than ten. The gene calls are TRBV19 and TRBJ2-7; 8 bases align to TRBD1. V shed 5 bases and J 6 bases; nucleotides not matched to a gene: 6. Germline CDR1 LNHDA, CDR2 SQIVND (reference sequence). The CDR3 is made up of 13 amino acids. In DNA, the CDR3 is TGTGCCAGTAGTCAAGACAGGGGAGGCGAGCAGTACTTC. It translates to CASSQDRGGEQYF.

The chain uses TRBV6-6 and TRBJ1-5; no firm D call. V was clipped by 4 bases and J by 5 bases, with 15 bases between them. The germline V gene has CDR1 MNHNY and CDR2 SVGAGI (reference sequence). The CDR3 sequence is 15 residues long. CDR3 amino acids: CASSSSSLEDQPQHF. The CDR3 region has the DNA TGTGCCAGCAGTTCGTCCAGCCTCGAGGATCAGCCCCAGCATTTT.

This clone was found a few times. The V gene is TRBV30, the J gene TRBJ2-3, with TRBD1 matching 7 bases. Germline V gene sequence: CDR1 GTSNPN, CDR2 SVGIG (reference sequence). Germline trimming cut 0 bases from V and 1 base from J; bases unmatched to any gene: 7. The CDR3 covers 16 residues. For the CDR3, the DNA is TGTGCCTGGAGTGTAGGGGCAGGGGGAGGCACAGATACGCAGTATTTT. This encodes CAWSVGAGGGTDTQYF.

The chain recombines TRBV7-9 with TRBJ1-5, with D possibly matching TRBD1 (6 bases). Germline values: CDR1 SEHNR, CDR2 FQNEAQ (reference sequence). V dropped 5 bases and J dropped 0 bases, with 14 bases sitting between them. The CDR3 spans 16 residues. This CDR3 is CASSPITGLSNQPQHF. Written as DNA, the CDR3 is TGTGCCAGCAGCCCCATAACAGGGCTTAGCAATCAGCCCCAGCATTTT.

The chain employs TRBV19 and TRBJ2-1; weak D call: TRBD1 (6 bases). There are 14 residues in the CDR3. Trimming removed 2 bases from V and 7 bases from J, with 12 bases in between. CDR1 LNHDA and CDR2 SQIVND come from the germline V gene (reference sequence). The DNA of the CDR3 is TGTGCCAGTAGTATATCATGGACAGCGAATGAGCAGTTCTTC. Translation gives CASSISWTANEQFF.

The V and J genes are TRBV27 and TRBJ2-3, with 9 nucleotides matching TRBD1. The CDR3 length is 16 residues. Looked up from germline, CDR1 is MNHEY and CDR2 is SMNVEV (reference sequence). V lost 3 bases to trimming and J lost 4 bases; unmatched junction nucleotides: 8. The CDR3: CASSFVRTGVADTQYF. The DNA of the CDR3 is TGTGCCAGCAGTTTTGTAAGGACAGGGGTCGCAGATACGCAGTATTTT.

V usage is TRBV5-5 and J usage is TRBJ1-1; TRBD1 agrees at 7 bases. Looked up from germline, CDR1 is SGHKS and CDR2 is YYEKEE (reference sequence). Trimming at V came to 2 bases and at J to 5 bases, leaving 0 bases not matched to a gene. The length of the CDR3 is 12 residues. Here the CDR3 reads CASSFRGTEAFF. CDR3 coding DNA: TGTGCCAGCAGCTTCAGGGGGACTGAAGCTTTCTTT.

The chain links TRBV5-6 to TRBJ1-2; 8 bases map to TRBD1. Germline loops: CDR1 SGHDT, CDR2 YYEEEE. The CDR3 has 17 amino acids. V lost 6 bases and J lost 4; bases outside the gene matches: 17. In DNA form, the CDR3 reads TGTGCCAGCACCGAGCTCGGGACAGGTAACGTGATCTATGGCTACACCTTC. Its protein product is CASTELGTGNVIYGYTF.

J is TRBJ2-5 and V is TRBV7-9; TRBD1 matches 9 bases. The CDR3 sequence is 15 residues long. With 3 bases clipped from V and 2 bases from J, the junction kept 4 bases outside the gene matches. CDR1 is SEHNR, CDR2 FQNEAQ, per germline (reference sequence). The DNA of the CDR3 is TGTGCCAGCAGCTTCGGGGACAGGGCTCAAGAGACCCAGTACTTC. Its translation is CASSFGDRAQETQYF.

This clone was counted between two and nine times. V and J are TRBV11-2 and TRBJ2-3; TRBD2 matches 9 bases. CDR1 is SGHAT, CDR2 FQNNGV, per germline. After removal of 1 base from V and 1 base from J, the junction contained 9 bases not matched to a gene. The CDR3 spans 18 residues. CDR3 region: CASSLGFLAGDRTDTQYF. CDR3 bases: TGTGCCAGCAGCTTAGGGTTCTTAGCGGGGGACCGCACAGATACGCAGTATTTT.

This chain connects TRBV19 to TRBJ1-5, with 12 bases identical to TRBD1. The CDR3 covers 18 residues. Germline V gene data show CDR1 as LNHDA and CDR2 as SQIVND (reference sequence). J gave up 7 bases and V 3 bases, and 13 bases lay outside the gene matches. As DNA, the CDR3 is TGTGCCAGTAGTATTTCTCTTGCCGGGACAGGGGGCCTCCAGCCCCAGCATTTT. Its translation is CASSISLAGTGGLQPQHF.

The rearrangement links TRBV2 to TRBJ1-1; 8 positions agree with TRBD1. Trimming removed 3 bases from V and 1 base from J; junction bases left unmatched: 4. Germline CDR1 SNHLY, CDR2 FYNNEI. The CDR3 is 15 amino acids. CDR3 sequence reads: CASSDYGTGNTEAFF. The CDR3 nucleotides are TGTGCCAGCAGTGACTATGGGACAGGGAACACTGAAGCTTTCTTT.

This chain joins TRBV18 and TRBJ2-1; possible D gene TRBD1, 6 bases. This CDR3 spans 15 amino acids. Germline V gene data show CDR1 as KGHSH and CDR2 as LQKENI. Trimming took 0 bases from V and 3 from J, leaving 9 bases between them. This CDR3 is CASSPPGTNYNEQFF. The DNA of the CDR3 is TGTGCCAGCTCACCACCGGGGACAAACTACAATGAGCAGTTCTTC.

The chain links TRBV12-5 to TRBJ2-7; 7 bases agree with TRBD2. The germline V gene has CDR1 LGHNT and CDR2 FRNRAP. The CDR3 length is 16 residues. Trimming cost V 2 bases and J 2 bases; bases outside gene matches: 9. The chain's CDR3 is CASGLLASGNTYEQYF. CDR3 coding DNA: TGTGCTAGTGGTTTGTTGGCTAGCGGCAACACCTACGAGCAGTACTTC.

The CDR3 reads CASSTGYEQYF. DNA of the CDR3: TGTGCCAGCAGCACTGGTTACGAGCAGTACTTC. The rearrangement uses TRBV7-9 and TRBJ2-7; unclear D gene. Trimming took 5 bases from V and 4 from J, leaving 6 bases between them. From germline, CDR1 is SEHNR and CDR2 FQNEAQ (reference sequence). This CDR3 contains 11 residues.

This clone was detected a few times. The chain links TRBV4-2 to TRBJ2-2; 7 positions agree with TRBD2. CDR1 and CDR2 from the germline V gene are LGHNA and YNFKEQ. With V trimmed by 1 base and J by 7 bases, 3 bases remained unmatched. This CDR3 comprises 14 residues. For the CDR3, the DNA is TGTGCCAGCAGCCAAGTTGCGGGAGACGGGGAGCTGTTTTTT. This sequence encodes CASSQVAGDGELFF.

V gene TRBV5-1 combines with J gene TRBJ1-1; D possibly corresponds to TRBD1 (6 bases). This CDR3 is built from 17 residues. V lost 1 base and J lost 0, with 16 bases in between. Germline CDR1 SGHRS, CDR2 YFSETQ. The CDR3 protein is CASSLSQGLGLNTEAFF. The DNA for the CDR3 is TGCGCCAGCAGCTTGAGTCAGGGGTTGGGGTTGAACACTGAAGCTTTCTTT.

The CDR3 protein is CASSAGPGTSGSSYNEQFF. The DNA of the CDR3 is TGTGCCAGCAGCGCAGGTCCCGGGACTAGCGGGAGCTCCTACAATGAGCAGTTCTTC. The chain links TRBV9 to TRBJ2-1, with TRBD2 matching over 14 bases. The V gene's germline CDR1 is SGDLS and CDR2 YYNGEE. The ends lost 3 bases at V and 0 bases at J; junction bases unmatched: 8. This CDR3 comprises 19 residues.